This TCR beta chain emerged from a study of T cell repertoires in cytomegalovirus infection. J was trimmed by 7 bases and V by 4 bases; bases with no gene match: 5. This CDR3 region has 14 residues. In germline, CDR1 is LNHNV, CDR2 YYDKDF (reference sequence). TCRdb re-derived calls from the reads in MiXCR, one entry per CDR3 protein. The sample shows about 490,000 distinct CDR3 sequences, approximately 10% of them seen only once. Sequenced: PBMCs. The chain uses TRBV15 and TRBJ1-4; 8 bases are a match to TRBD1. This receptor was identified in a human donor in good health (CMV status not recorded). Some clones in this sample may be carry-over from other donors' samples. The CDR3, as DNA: TGTGCCACCAGCAAAGGACAGGGTCTTGAAAAACTGTTTTTT. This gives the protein CATSKGQGLEKLFF.